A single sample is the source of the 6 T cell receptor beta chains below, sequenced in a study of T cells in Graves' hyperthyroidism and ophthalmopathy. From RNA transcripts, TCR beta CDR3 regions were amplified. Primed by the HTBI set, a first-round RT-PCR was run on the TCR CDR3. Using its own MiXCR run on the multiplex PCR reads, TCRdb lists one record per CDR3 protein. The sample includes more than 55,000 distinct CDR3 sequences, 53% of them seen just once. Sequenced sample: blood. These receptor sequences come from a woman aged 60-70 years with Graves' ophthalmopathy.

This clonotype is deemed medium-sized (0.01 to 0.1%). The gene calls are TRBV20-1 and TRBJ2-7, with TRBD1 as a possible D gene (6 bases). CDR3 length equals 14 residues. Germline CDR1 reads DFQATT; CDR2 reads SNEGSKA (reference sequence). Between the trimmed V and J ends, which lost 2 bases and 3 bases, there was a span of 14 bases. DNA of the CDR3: TGCAGTGCTAGACCGGGACATTCGGTCTACGAGCAGTACTTC. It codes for CSARPGHSVYEQYF.

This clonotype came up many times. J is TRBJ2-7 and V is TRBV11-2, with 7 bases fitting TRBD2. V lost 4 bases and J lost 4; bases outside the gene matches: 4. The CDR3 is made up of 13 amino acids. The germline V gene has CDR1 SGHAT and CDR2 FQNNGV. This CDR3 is CASSSRLAYEQYF. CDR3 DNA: TGTGCCAGCAGCTCCAGACTAGCATACGAGCAGTACTTC. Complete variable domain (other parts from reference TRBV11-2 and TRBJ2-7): EAGVAQSPRYKIIEKRQSVAFWCNPISGHATLYWYQQILGQGPKLLIQFQNNGVVDDSQLPKDRFSAERLKGVDSTLKIQPAKLEDSAVYLCASSSRLAYEQYFGPGTRLTVT.

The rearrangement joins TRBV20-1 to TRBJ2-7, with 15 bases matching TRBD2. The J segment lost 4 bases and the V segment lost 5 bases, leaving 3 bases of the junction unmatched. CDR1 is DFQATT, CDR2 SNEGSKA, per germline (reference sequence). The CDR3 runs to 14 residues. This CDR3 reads CSAPGTSGRYEQYF. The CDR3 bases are TGCAGTGCTCCCGGGACTAGCGGGAGGTACGAGCAGTACTTC.

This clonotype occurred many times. The CDR3 here is CASSQGLAERLQYF. The DNA of the CDR3 is TGTGCCAGCAGCCAAGGGCTAGCGGAACGATTACAGTACTTC. This rearrangement joins TRBV4-2 to TRBJ2-7; 7 bases fit TRBD2. CDR1 is LGHNA, CDR2 YNFKEQ, per germline. This CDR3 is 14 amino acids long. V shed 1 base, J shed 10 bases, and the junction held 10 bases outside the gene matches.

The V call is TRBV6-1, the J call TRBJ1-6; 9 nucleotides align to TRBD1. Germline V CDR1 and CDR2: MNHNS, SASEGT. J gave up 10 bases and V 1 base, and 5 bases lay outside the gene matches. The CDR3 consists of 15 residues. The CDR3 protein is CASSEGTGEESPLHF. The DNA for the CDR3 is TGTGCCAGCAGTGAAGGGACAGGGGAGGAATCACCCCTCCACTTT.

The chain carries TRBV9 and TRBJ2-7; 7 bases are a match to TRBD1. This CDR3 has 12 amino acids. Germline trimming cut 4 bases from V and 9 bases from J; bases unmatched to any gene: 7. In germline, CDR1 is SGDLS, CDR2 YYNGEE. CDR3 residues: CASSWTGCGQYF. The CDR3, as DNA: TGTGCCAGCAGCTGGACAGGCTGCGGGCAGTACTTC.